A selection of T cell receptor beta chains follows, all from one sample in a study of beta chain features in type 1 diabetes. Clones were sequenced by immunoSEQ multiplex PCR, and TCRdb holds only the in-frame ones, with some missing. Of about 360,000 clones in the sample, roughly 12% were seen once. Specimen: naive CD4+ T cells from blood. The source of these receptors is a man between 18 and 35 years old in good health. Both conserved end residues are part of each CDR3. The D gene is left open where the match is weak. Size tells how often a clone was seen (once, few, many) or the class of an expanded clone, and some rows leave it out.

DNA: TGTGCCAGTAGTACTCAACAGGGCGACACTGAAGCTTTCTTT
CDR3: CASSTQQGDTEAFF
size: few
V: TRBV19
J: TRBJ1-1
D: .

DNA: TGTGCCAGCAGCTTACAGGGGGACGGTGGCTCACCCCTCCACTTT
CDR3: CASSLQGDGGSPLHF
size: few
V: TRBV7-2
J: TRBJ1-6
D: TRBD1

DNA: TGTGCCAGCAGCTTCGGCGGGGGCACAGATACGCAGTATTTT
CDR3: CASSFGGGTDTQYF
size: .
V: TRBV7-9
J: TRBJ2-3
D: .

DNA: TGTGCCAGCAGCCCTCCCAGAGGGGGCCAAGAGACCCAGTACTTC
CDR3: CASSPPRGGQETQYF
size: few
V: TRBV9
J: TRBJ2-5
D: .

DNA: TGCGCCAGCAGCACCGAGCAGGGCCACCAATCCAATGAGCAGTTCTTC
CDR3: CASSTEQGHQSNEQFF
size: .
V: TRBV5-1
J: TRBJ2-1
D: .

DNA: TGTGCCAGCAGCCAAAGAAGCCTTATCGGGGGACTCACAGATACGCAGTATTTT
CDR3: CASSQRSLIGGLTDTQYF
size: .
V: TRBV4-2
J: TRBJ2-3
D: .

DNA: TGTGCCAGCAGCCCGACAGGGCTGAGAGAAGCGACCCAGTACTTC
CDR3: CASSPTGLREATQYF
size: few
V: TRBV7-3
J: TRBJ2-5
D: TRBD1

DNA: TGTGCCAGTTTCGGAGACTTTCACAATGAGCAGTTCTTC
CDR3: CASFGDFHNEQFF
size: .
V: TRBV6-6
J: TRBJ2-1
D: .

DNA: TGTGCCAGCAGTTTTGTGGCAGGATATGAGCAGTTCTTC
CDR3: CASSFVAGYEQFF
size: few
V: TRBV28
J: TRBJ2-1
D: .

DNA: TGTGCCAGCAGTAGCGGTTACCAAGAGACCCAGTACTTC
CDR3: CASSSGYQETQYF
size: once
V: TRBV6-5
J: TRBJ2-5
D: .

DNA: TGCGCCAGCAATCACCGGGGTTACAATGAGCAGTTCTTC
CDR3: CASNHRGYNEQFF
size: few
V: TRBV5-1
J: TRBJ2-1
D: .

DNA: TGTGCCAGCAGCCCGATACGGGGGAAGAGCTCCTACAATGAGCAGTTCTTC
CDR3: CASSPIRGKSSYNEQFF
size: .
V: TRBV7-2
J: TRBJ2-1
D: .

DNA: TGTGCCTGGAGCGTTAAAGACAGGGGACGCGAGCAGTACTTC
CDR3: CAWSVKDRGREQYF
size: .
V: TRBV30
J: TRBJ2-7
D: TRBD1

DNA: TGCGCCAGCAGCTTGACAGGCCTTAATGAAAAACTGTTTTTT
CDR3: CASSLTGLNEKLFF
size: few
V: TRBV5-1
J: TRBJ1-4
D: .

DNA: TGTGCCAGCAGCCAGTCGGTCGGAACTACCTTCCCCGGGGAGCTGTTTTTT
CDR3: CASSQSVGTTFPGELFF
size: .
V: TRBV14
J: TRBJ2-2
D: .

DNA: TGTGCCAGCAGCCGAGGACAGTTGAATAATTCACCCCTCCACTTT
CDR3: CASSRGQLNNSPLHF
size: few
V: TRBV14
J: TRBJ1-6
D: .

DNA: TGTGCCAGCAGCTCGGTGGGACAGGCCGCCACAGATACGCAGTATTTT
CDR3: CASSSVGQAATDTQYF
size: few
V: TRBV5-4
J: TRBJ2-3
D: TRBD1

DNA: TGTGCCAGCAGCCGGGGGGACGGCTATGGCTACACCTTC
CDR3: CASSRGDGYGYTF
size: few
V: TRBV7-2
J: TRBJ1-2
D: .

DNA: TGTGCCAGCATGGGACTCGGATTCACAGATACGCAGTATTTT
CDR3: CASMGLGFTDTQYF
size: .
V: TRBV2
J: TRBJ2-3
D: .

DNA: TGTGCCAGCAGCTTTGGGCGGGGGGTGACAGATACGCAGTATTTT
CDR3: CASSFGRGVTDTQYF
size: .
V: TRBV5-4
J: TRBJ2-3
D: TRBD2

DNA: TGTGCCAGCAGATCACCCCTCTCTAGCTATCTTGCAGATACGCAGTATTTT
CDR3: CASRSPLSSYLADTQYF
size: .
V: TRBV7-9
J: TRBJ2-3
D: .

DNA: TGTGCCAGCACCCCCGACACCCTTACCACCCCGTTCACAGATACGCAGTATTTT
CDR3: CASTPDTLTTPFTDTQYF
size: .
V: TRBV27
J: TRBJ2-3
D: .

DNA: TGTGCCAGCAGTCCATTAAGGGGAAGGGAGACCCAGTACTTC
CDR3: CASSPLRGRETQYF
size: .
V: TRBV5-8
J: TRBJ2-5
D: .

DNA: TGTGCCAGCAGCTTTTGGGACACCTTTTACTTC
CDR3: CASSFWDTFYF
size: few
V: TRBV5-8
J: TRBJ2-5
D: .

DNA: TGTGCCAGCAGCCCCGGACAGGGCGAGACGCAGTACTTC
CDR3: CASSPGQGETQYF
size: .
V: TRBV7-8
J: TRBJ2-7
D: TRBD1

DNA: TGTGCCAGCAGCCCTGACAGGGGTAGGGGCACTGAAGCTTTCTTT
CDR3: CASSPDRGRGTEAFF
size: .
V: TRBV5-6
J: TRBJ1-1
D: TRBD1

DNA: TGCAGCGTTAGGGGACAGGGAGGCACAGATACGCAGTATTTT
CDR3: CSVRGQGGTDTQYF
size: .
V: TRBV29-1
J: TRBJ2-3
D: TRBD1

DNA: TGTGCCTGGAGTGTAGGGGCGAACACTGAAGCTTTCTTT
CDR3: CAWSVGANTEAFF
size: .
V: TRBV30
J: TRBJ1-1
D: .

DNA: TGTGCCAGCAGCTTGTCCAGCGGGGTGTTCAATGAGCAGTTCTTC
CDR3: CASSLSSGVFNEQFF
size: few
V: TRBV7-2
J: TRBJ2-1
D: TRBD2

DNA: TGTGCCAGCAGCCAAGATCGCGGTGGACAGTCGGTGTATGAAAAACTGTTTTTT
CDR3: CASSQDRGGQSVYEKLFF
size: .
V: TRBV4-2
J: TRBJ1-4
D: .

DNA: TGTGCCAGCAGCTCACCATCGGGACTAGCGGCAATCGATACGCAGTATTTT
CDR3: CASSSPSGLAAIDTQYF
size: once
V: TRBV7-3
J: TRBJ2-3
D: TRBD2

DNA: TGTGCCTGGAATAAGGGGGCGGGGGGCCCTCAAGTGGACTTC
CDR3: CAWNKGAGGPQVDF
size: few
V: TRBV30
J: TRBJ2-7
D: .

DNA: TGTGCCAGCAGCGCCGACAGTCTGTATTCACCCCTCCACTTT
CDR3: CASSADSLYSPLHF
size: .
V: TRBV9
J: TRBJ1-6
D: .

DNA: TGTGCCAGCAGCCAAGATACAGGGGCCCGTCGGACCCAGTACTTC
CDR3: CASSQDTGARRTQYF
size: few
V: TRBV4-2
J: TRBJ2-5
D: TRBD1

DNA: TGTGCCAGTAGGTCGCTAGACAGCGCTAACTATGGCTACACCTTC
CDR3: CASRSLDSANYGYTF
size: once
V: TRBV19
J: TRBJ1-2
D: .

DNA: TGTGCCAGCAGCTTAGAACAGCAATCAGATACGCAGTATTTT
CDR3: CASSLEQQSDTQYF
size: few
V: TRBV7-2
J: TRBJ2-3
D: .

DNA: TGTGCCAGCAGTTTCATGGGCCCTGAAAAACTGTTTTTT
CDR3: CASSFMGPEKLFF
size: few
V: TRBV27
J: TRBJ1-4
D: .

DNA: TGTGCCAGCAGTTTAGCAGCGGGAGGTCCTGATACGCAGTATTTT
CDR3: CASSLAAGGPDTQYF
size: .
V: TRBV28
J: TRBJ2-3
D: TRBD2

DNA: TGTGCCAGCAGCTCAAGTTCGGGGAGGAGAAGCACTGAAGCTTTCTTT
CDR3: CASSSSSGRRSTEAFF
size: .
V: TRBV11-2
J: TRBJ1-1
D: .

DNA: TGTGCCAGCAGCGGCTTGGACACCGCCGGGGAGCTGTTTTTT
CDR3: CASSGLDTAGELFF
size: few
V: TRBV7-9
J: TRBJ2-2
D: .

DNA: TGTGCCAGCAGCTTAAGAGGGCCGGGACAGGGTAATTCACCCCTCCACTTT
CDR3: CASSLRGPGQGNSPLHF
size: .
V: TRBV7-3
J: TRBJ1-6
D: TRBD1

DNA: TGTGCCAGCAGATTAACAGCCCTGAACACCGGGGAGCTGTTTTTT
CDR3: CASRLTALNTGELFF
size: .
V: TRBV27
J: TRBJ2-2
D: .

DNA: TGTGCCAGCACCCCCCGGAGGGTTGGTTACGAGCAGTACTTC
CDR3: CASTPRRVGYEQYF
size: .
V: TRBV28
J: TRBJ2-7
D: .

DNA: TGTGCCAGCAGTTTACCTGGACAGGGACAGCCCCAGCATTTT
CDR3: CASSLPGQGQPQHF
size: .
V: TRBV28
J: TRBJ1-5
D: TRBD1

DNA: TGTGCCAGCAGCCAAGGGACAGGGGCCTCGCCAAAAGAGACCCAGTACTTC
CDR3: CASSQGTGASPKETQYF
size: .
V: TRBV4-2
J: TRBJ2-5
D: TRBD1

DNA: TGTGCCAGCAGAAGGAACGAGGCCGGGGAGCTGTTTTTT
CDR3: CASRRNEAGELFF
size: few
V: TRBV7-2
J: TRBJ2-2
D: .

DNA: TGTGCCAGCTCGGAACAGGGGGGAGGCGAGCAGTACTTC
CDR3: CASSEQGGGEQYF
size: .
V: TRBV18
J: TRBJ2-7
D: TRBD1

DNA: TGTGCCAGCAGTTCCCGGGACACCCGGTGGAACACTGAAGCTTTCTTT
CDR3: CASSSRDTRWNTEAFF
size: .
V: TRBV6-5
J: TRBJ1-1
D: .

DNA: TGTGCCACCAGCGGGGGAGGTAGCTGGGCTAGCTATGGCTACACCTTC
CDR3: CATSGGGSWASYGYTF
size: .
V: TRBV15
J: TRBJ1-2
D: .

DNA: TGTGCCAGCAGTTTGGAACAGAGCTACAATGAGCAGTTCTTC
CDR3: CASSLEQSYNEQFF
size: .
V: TRBV27
J: TRBJ2-1
D: .